The next 13 T cell receptor beta chains were all read from a single sample in a study of shared clonotypes between healthy human individuals. The method was immunoSEQ multiplex PCR; TCRdb's version includes in-frame clones alone and lacks a portion of them. The sample lists 2 million to 2.5 million clones, around 92% occurring once. The source material was naive CD4+ T cells from PBMCs. This sample's subset: CD45RA+ positively selected. The receptor set was obtained from a man younger than 35 in good health. Some clones in this sample may be carry-over from other donors' samples.

About this clone: One end of the junction is discordant with germline, which a read error may explain. This rearrangement joins TRBV30 to TRBJ1-1, with 10 bases lining up with TRBD1. CDR1 is GTSNPN and CDR2 is SVGIG in the germline V gene (reference sequence). The CDR3 covers 13 residues. The CDR3 reads CAWRDRGNTKAFF. In DNA, the CDR3 is TGTGCCTGGAGGGACAGGGGGAACACTAAAGCTTTCTTT.

J is TRBJ2-5 and V is TRBV5-1; 8 bases are a match to TRBD1. With 4 bases clipped from V and 3 bases from J, the junction kept 17 bases outside the gene matches. The CDR3 has 18 residues. Germline CDR1 reads SGHRS; CDR2 reads YFSETQ. The CDR3 DNA is TGCGCCAGCAGCGTCCCCCGTGGACGACAGGGGAAAGAAGAGACCCAGTACTTC. Its translation is CASSVPRGRQGKEETQYF.

A single count supports this clone. This sequence joins TRBV6-6 and TRBJ1-3; D is undetermined. Per the germline V gene, CDR1 is MNHNY and CDR2 is SVGAGI (reference sequence). With 6 bases removed from V and 4 bases from J, the gap between germline ends came to 16 bases. There are 15 residues in the CDR3. CDR3 bases: TGTGCCAGCAGCCCAGTCGGGTTCTGGGGAAACACCATATATTTT. Encoded protein: CASSPVGFWGNTIYF.

Turning to this clone: An end of the junction does not agree with germline; a read error may underlie this. V usage is TRBV7-3 and J usage is TRBJ2-7; D is perhaps TRBD1 (5 bases). This CDR3 contains 11 residues. CDR1 and CDR2 (germline): SGHTA, FQGTGA. This CDR3 reads CASSSDHTGPF. Here the CDR3 DNA reads TGTGCCAGCAGCTCCGACCACACAGGCCCCTTC.

Points on this clone: Other DNA sequences of this sample code for an identical CDR3. V gene TRBV2 combines with J gene TRBJ2-3; D gene ambiguous. The CDR3 sequence is 13 residues long. V lost 4 bases to trimming and J lost 0 bases, with 5 bases between them. From germline, CDR1 is SNHLY and CDR2 FYNNEI. The CDR3 sequence: CASSGTSTDTQYF. The CDR3 region has the DNA TGTGCCAGCAGTGGGACGAGCACAGATACGCAGTATTTT.

To note about this clone: The same CDR3 also results from other DNA sequences found in this sample. The CDR3 spells CASSLSAGSYEQYF. The CDR3 region has the DNA TGTGCCAGCAGTTTATCCGCAGGGTCCTACGAGCAGTACTTC. This chain links TRBV27 with TRBJ2-7; TRBD1 might be the D (5 bases). The CDR3 totals 14 residues. CDR1 is MNHEY, CDR2 SMNVEV, per germline (reference sequence). The V and J ends lost 0 bases and 1 base respectively, with 7 bases between them.

Of note for this clone: Within the sample, other DNA sequences also encode this same CDR3. V usage is TRBV7-8 and J usage is TRBJ2-5; D is possibly TRBD2 (6 bases). The germline CDR1 and CDR2 sequences are SGHVS and FQNEAQ. This CDR3 has 13 residues. With 3 bases removed from V and 4 bases from J, the gap between germline ends came to 9 bases. The CDR3: CASSLLGGETQYF. The CDR3 DNA reads as TGTGCCAGCAGCTTGTTGGGGGGAGAGACCCAGTACTTC.

The chain is built from TRBV11-1 and TRBJ2-7; a possible D gene is TRBD2 (6 bases). The CDR3 runs 15 residues. V lost 5 bases and J 3 bases, leaving 17 bases between the germline ends. CDR1 is SGHAT, CDR2 FQDESV, per germline (reference sequence). CDR3 in amino acids: CASSPARVGGYEQYF. The CDR3 DNA follows: TGTGCCAGCAGCCCCGCCAGGGTCGGGGGCTACGAGCAGTACTTC.

The chain carries TRBV15 and TRBJ2-5; weak D call: TRBD2 (5 bases). The CDR3 covers 16 residues. Trimming shortened V by 1 base and J by 2 bases, and 14 bases separated the two germline ends. CDR1 is LNHNV and CDR2 is YYDKDF in the germline V gene (reference sequence). The CDR3 is CATSRAVRSGQETQYF. The DNA for the CDR3 is TGTGCCACCAGCAGAGCGGTAAGGTCGGGGCAAGAGACCCAGTACTTC.

This rearrangement joins TRBV11-2 to TRBJ2-7, with no clear D. The CDR3 has 14 residues. V lost 2 bases to trimming and J lost 0 bases, with 8 bases between them. Germline V gives CDR1 SGHAT, CDR2 FQNNGV. CDR3 amino acids: CASSLLRSSYEQYF. The CDR3 coding sequence is TGTGCCAGCAGCTTATTACGGAGCTCCTACGAGCAGTACTTC.

On this clone itself: Other DNA sequences from this sample encode an identical CDR3 as well. The V call is TRBV5-1, the J call TRBJ2-7; D unclear. The CDR3 is 14 residues long. Germline CDR1 reads SGHRS; CDR2 reads YFSETQ. V was pared by 0 bases and J by 1 base, with 8 bases between. DNA of the CDR3: TGCGCCAGCAGCTTGGTTCCGGCTTCCTACGAGCAGTACTTC. Translated: CASSLVPASYEQYF.

The chain recombines TRBV5-1 with TRBJ1-4; weak D call: TRBD1 (5 bases). The V end lost 4 bases, the J end lost 8 bases, and 15 bases lay between the germline ends. The CDR3 runs to 14 residues. The germline V gene has CDR1 SGHRS and CDR2 YFSETQ. Here the CDR3 reads CASSVQGFGEKLFF. CDR3 nucleotides: TGCGCCAGCAGCGTTCAGGGATTCGGGGAAAAACTGTTTTTT.

V is TRBV4-1 and J is TRBJ2-1, with D uncertain. Germline V gives CDR1 MGHRA, CDR2 YSYEKL. The CDR3 covers 18 residues. The V and J ends lost 0 bases and 3 bases respectively, with 18 bases between them. The DNA for the CDR3 is TGCGCCAGCAGCCAAGAAGGTCAGCGACGGATTGGCTACAATGAGCAGTTCTTC. It specifies CASSQEGQRRIGYNEQFF.